The entry below gives a single TCR beta chain sequence along with its context. This specimen belongs to a study of blood T cell repertoires in COVID-19. Study at large: Samples came from the United States, Italy and Spain, spanning acute and convalescent COVID-19.

CDR3 length equals 16 residues. In germline, CDR1 is KGHDR, CDR2 SFDVKD. The V and J ends lost 3 bases and 4 bases respectively, with 14 bases between them. The protocol was immunoSEQ multiplex PCR, while the TCRdb copy is restricted to in-frame clones and leaves out a portion. The sample records almost 35,000 clones, 88% being singletons. This receptor was taken from a man aged 55 to 69 with active COVID-19. The sample taken for sequencing was peripheral blood. The rearrangement links TRBV24-1 to TRBJ2-2, with a weak D call TRBD2 (5 bases). CDR3 in amino acids: CATSDAQRPGTGELFF. The CDR3 DNA reads TGTGCCACCAGTGATGCCCAGCGGCCGGGCACCGGGGAGCTGTTTTTT.